These 20 T cell receptor beta chains were all obtained from the same sample, sequenced in a study of T cells in Graves' hyperthyroidism and ophthalmopathy. Regions amplified from RNA transcripts were the TCR beta CDR3 regions. The HTBI primer set was used in a first-round RT-PCR of the TCR CDR3. TCRdb independently ran MiXCR on the multiplex PCR reads; one entry per CDR3 protein. This sample has under 750,000 distinct CDR3 sequences, with over 15% found just once. The sequenced material came from blood. Every receptor here comes from a woman between 45 and 65 years old with Graves' hyperthyroidism that later progressed to Graves' ophthalmopathy.

V is TRBV7-3 and J is TRBJ2-5, with 11 bases that match TRBD2. V lost 3 bases, J lost 5 bases, and 8 bases stayed unmatched. Germline V CDR1 and CDR2: SGHTA, FQGTGA. The CDR3 extends over 16 amino acids. The CDR3 DNA reads as TGTGCCAGCAGCTTTTCTAGCGGGGGGCCGGGGGAGACCCAGTACTTC. This encodes CASSFSSGGPGETQYF.

This clonotype was observed at least ten times. J is TRBJ1-2 and V is TRBV28; tentatively, D is TRBD1 (5 bases). The germline CDR1 and CDR2 sequences are MDHEN and SYDVKM. Trimming cost V 5 bases and J 3 bases, with 19 bases left between them. The CDR3 runs 16 residues. CDR3 DNA sequence: TGTGCCAGCAGTCCCCCCCGGGGGGGTCAAGACTATGGCTACACCTTC. Translating gives CASSPPRGGQDYGYTF.

The V call is TRBV20-1, the J call TRBJ2-2; possibly TRBD2 for D (7 bases). From germline, CDR1 is DFQATT and CDR2 SNEGSKA (reference sequence). V was pared by 5 bases and J by 1 base, with 20 bases between. The CDR3 runs 17 residues. The CDR3 reads CSARPYRGAWNTGELFF. CDR3 bases: TGCAGTGCTCGTCCCTATCGGGGGGCCTGGAACACCGGGGAGCTGTTTTTT.

The V gene is TRBV6-6, the J gene TRBJ2-1; no definite D call. The CDR3 has 15 amino acids. V gave up 2 bases and J gave up 3 bases, with 11 bases separating them. Germline CDR1 and CDR2: MNHNY and SVGAGI (reference sequence). The CDR3 DNA reads as TGTGCCAGCAGTTACCGCCTAGGGCACTACAATGAGCAGTTCTTC. Protein sequence: CASSYRLGHYNEQFF.

This clonotype was observed many times. The V and J genes are TRBV12-3 or TRBV12-4 and TRBJ2-5, with 9 positions matching TRBD2. CDR3 size: 16 residues. V lost 2 bases and J lost 6; bases outside the gene matches: 10. CDR3 sequence reads: CASSLWRGGSLKTQYF. CDR3 in DNA: TGTGCCAGCAGTTTATGGCGGGGGGGCAGTTTAAAGACCCAGTACTTC.

The chain employs TRBV29-1 and TRBJ1-2; 8 bases align to TRBD1. The CDR3 is 13 residues long. After removal of 6 bases from V and 4 bases from J, the junction contained 7 bases not matched to a gene. Germline V lookup: CDR1 SQVTM, CDR2 ANQGSEA. CDR3 sequence (DNA): TGCAGCGTCGTAACAGGGGGAGGCTATGGCTACACCTTC. Protein: CSVVTGGGYGYTF.

V is TRBV9 and J is TRBJ1-2, with 7 positions matching TRBD1. The CDR3 length is 15 residues. The germline gives CDR1 SGDLS, CDR2 YYNGEE. V shed 4 bases, J shed 2 bases, and the junction held 8 bases outside the gene matches. CDR3 sequence reads: CASSFRAGQNYGYTF. CDR3 sequence (DNA): TGTGCCAGCAGCTTTCGGGCGGGACAGAACTATGGCTACACCTTC.

This clonotype was seen only a few times. The J gene is TRBJ2-2, the V gene TRBV2, with D possibly being TRBD1 (5 bases). Germline loops: CDR1 SNHLY, CDR2 FYNNEI. The CDR3 spans 13 residues. Trimming pared 5 bases from V and 6 bases from J, leaving 10 bases between. The CDR3 DNA reads TGTGCCAGCAGTTACAGGCAATCCGGGGAGCTGTTTTTT. Translated, it gives CASSYRQSGELFF.

In this sample, this clonotype turned up a few times. The chain couples TRBV6-1 to TRBJ2-2; weak D call: TRBD1 (5 bases). V was cut by 2 bases and J by 3 bases, with 10 bases left in between. This CDR3 region has 15 residues. The germline CDR1 and CDR2 sequences are MNHNS and SASEGT. The CDR3, as DNA: TGTGCCAGCAGTGAAATGGGGCCCGACACCGGGGAGCTGTTTTTT. Its translation: CASSEMGPDTGELFF.

The rearrangement joins TRBV29-1 to TRBJ2-1; 8 bases fit TRBD2. CDR1 is SQVTM and CDR2 is ANQGSEA in the germline V gene. The CDR3 runs 15 residues. J lost 6 bases, V lost 1 base, and 8 bases had no gene match. The CDR3 DNA reads TGCAGCGTTGAAGTTCCCAGCGGGGGCCGCAATGAGCAGTTCTTC. It specifies CSVEVPSGGRNEQFF.

This clonotype was found a few times. The chain is built from TRBV20-1 and TRBJ1-5; TRBD1 might be the D (5 bases). Looked up from germline, CDR1 is DFQATT and CDR2 is SNEGSKA (reference sequence). With 8 bases removed from V and 5 bases from J, the gap between germline ends came to 22 bases. The CDR3 runs to 15 residues. CDR3 in amino acids: CSSNRRQKKDQPQHF. CDR3 coding DNA: TGCAGTTCAAACCGAAGACAGAAAAAGGATCAGCCCCAGCATTTT.

V is TRBV2 and J is TRBJ2-5, with TRBD2 matching over 11 bases. The V and J ends lost 6 bases and 4 bases, in that order; junction bases with no gene match: 4. This CDR3 has 14 amino acids. Germline V gives CDR1 SNHLY, CDR2 FYNNEI. Written as DNA, the CDR3 is TGTGCCAGCAGACTAGCGGGGGCTTCAGAGACCCAGTACTTC. Translated: CASRLAGASETQYF.

This clonotype was seen only a few times. The chain carries TRBV10-2 and TRBJ2-7, with TRBD2 matching over 11 bases. The CDR3 has 13 amino acids. Germline values: CDR1 WSHSY, CDR2 SAAADI. The V segment lost 6 bases and the J segment 4 bases; nucleotides outside the gene matches: 2. The CDR3 sequence: CASRLAGDYEQYF. The CDR3 DNA reads TGCGCCAGCAGACTAGCGGGGGATTACGAGCAGTACTTC.

To note about this clonotype: This clone may be a read error of a much larger clone one base away. The chain couples TRBV20-1 to TRBJ1-6; D is unclear. Looked up from germline, CDR1 is DFQATT and CDR2 is SNEGSKA (reference sequence). V dropped 1 base and J dropped 6 bases, with 16 bases sitting between them. The length of the CDR3 is 16 residues. The CDR3 bases are TGCAGTGCTAGAGGAGATGCGAGAGGGTTTAATTCACCCCTCCACTTT. Translation gives CSARGDARGFNSPLHF.

The genes are TRBV7-2 and TRBJ2-1; 9 bases are shared with TRBD1. The CDR3 is 17 residues long. The J segment lost 0 bases and the V segment lost 4 bases, leaving 7 bases of the junction unmatched. Germline CDR1 and CDR2: SGHTA and FQGNSA. The CDR3 DNA follows: TGTGCCAGCAGCTCCGGGACAGGGTCAAGCTCCTACAATGAGCAGTTCTTC. It translates to CASSSGTGSSSYNEQFF.

The rearrangement uses TRBV29-1 and TRBJ1-5; tentatively, D is TRBD1 (6 bases). Germline CDR1 SQVTM, CDR2 ANQGSEA. The CDR3 contains 14 residues. Trimming pared 7 bases from V and 8 bases from J, leaving 21 bases between. Here the CDR3 reads CSAQSLDSGEPQHF. As DNA, the CDR3 is TGCAGCGCCCAGTCGTTGGACAGCGGCGAGCCCCAGCATTTT.

The chain employs TRBV20-1 and TRBJ1-5, with 9 bases that match TRBD1. The CDR3 is 15 amino acids. The ends lost 2 bases at V and 5 bases at J; junction bases unmatched: 7. Per the germline V gene, CDR1 is DFQATT and CDR2 is SNEGSKA (reference sequence). In DNA form, the CDR3 reads TGCAGTGCTAGACGGGACAGGGAGGGCGATCAGCCCCAGCATTTT. Translated, it gives CSARRDREGDQPQHF.

This clonotype has just a few counts. The chain uses TRBV10-3 and TRBJ2-1, with TRBD1 identical over 10 bases. Germline V CDR1 and CDR2: ENHRY, SYGVKD. The CDR3 contains 17 residues. Trimming took 0 bases from V and 4 from J; bases not matched to a gene: 6. DNA for the CDR3: TGTGCCATCAGTGAGTCGTCGGGGACAGGGGTTTACAATGAGCAGTTCTTC. Protein product: CAISESSGTGVYNEQFF.

In its sample, this clonotype was seen a few times. The chain carries TRBV20-1 and TRBJ2-7; D possibly uses TRBD1 or TRBD2 (5 bases each). V lost 7 bases to trimming and J lost 2 bases, with 15 bases between them. Per the germline V gene, CDR1 is DFQATT and CDR2 is SNEGSKA (reference sequence). This CDR3 is 13 amino acids long. The CDR3 DNA is TGCAGTGGTCGGGACGGCAGCCCCTACGAGCAGTACTTC. It is translated as CSGRDGSPYEQYF.

V gene TRBV29-1 combines with J gene TRBJ2-1; 11 bases agree with TRBD2. The CDR3 length is 14 residues. V was clipped by 1 base and J by 6 bases; unmatched bases: 2. Germline loops: CDR1 SQVTM, CDR2 ANQGSEA. The DNA of the CDR3 is TGCAGCGTTGAAGTTAGCGGGGGGGTCAATGAGCAGTTCTTC. It encodes CSVEVSGGVNEQFF.